The clone carrying this T cell receptor beta chain was seen a few times. This sample is drawn from a study of blood T cell repertoires in COVID-19. Looking at the study overall: Both acute and convalescent COVID-19 samples were obtained from the United States, Italy and Spain. The cDNA or gDNA used as material had been derived from T cells, B-cell-depleted T cells, or PBMCs.

J was trimmed by 4 bases and V by 5 bases; bases with no gene match: 4. This CDR3 comprises 14 residues. In germline, CDR1 is LNHDA, CDR2 SQIVND (reference sequence). The method was immunoSEQ multiplex PCR; TCRdb's version includes in-frame clones alone and lacks a portion of them. Among roughly 150,000 clones listed, 87% were seen once. Material: peripheral blood. The chain combines TRBV19 with TRBJ2-1; 8 bases are a match to TRBD2. The receptor comes from a human donor in a cohort sampled during active COVID-19. CDR3 DNA: TGTGCCAGTAGTCGGTCTAGCGGGTACAATGAGCAGTTCTTC. Translation gives CASSRSSGYNEQFF.